This TCR beta chain was sequenced during a study of cytomegalovirus exposure and HLA in healthy donors. Whole-study context: The use of the same platform for the 90 to 150 validation repertoires and the roughly 730 first-cohort repertoires was reported by a later analysis.

The germline gives CDR1 SGHVS, CDR2 FNYEAQ. Between the trimmed V and J ends, which lost 1 base and 5 bases, there was a span of 5 bases. The CDR3 loop spans 12 amino acids. The donors were members of the validation cohort, which comprised 120 subjects and was separate from the first cohort of 730 or so subjects. Sequencing was performed with immunoSEQ multiplex PCR; in TCRdb, only in-frame clones are kept and a portion is missing. The data hold 200,000 or so clones, with around 83% observed a single time. The J gene is TRBJ2-5, the V gene TRBV7-6; D gene unclear. Sequencing was carried out using PBMCs. The receptor's source is a woman between 25 and 40 years old in good health and CMV-seropositive. The CDR3 spells CASSLVHETQYF. In DNA form, the CDR3 reads TGTGCCAGCAGCTTAGTCCATGAGACCCAGTACTTC.